The TCR beta chain described here comes from a study of blood T cell repertoires in COVID-19. Study-wide context: Donors in the United States, Italy and Spain gave samples during acute or convalescent COVID-19. PBMCs, B-cell-depleted T cells, or T cells provided the cDNA or gDNA that made up the material.

Authors' analysis steps: Estimation of nucleated cell counts relied on the amplification of reference gene primers. Data came from immunoSEQ multiplex PCR; TCRdb stores just in-frame clones and leaves some out. For V, J and clone size, that table is used; D and trimming come from the DNA. The sample carries about 82,000 clones, around 83% recorded once. The CDR3 is 12 residues long. The germline CDR1 and CDR2 sequences are MRHNA and SNTAGT. V lost 2 bases to trimming and J lost 11 bases; unmatched junction nucleotides: 5. The rearrangement links TRBV6-4 to TRBJ1-1; 7 bases line up with TRBD1. Sequenced material: peripheral blood. The clonotype originates from a woman between 55 and 75 years old with acute or convalescent COVID-19. DNA for the CDR3: TGTGCCAGCAGTGACGTGACAGGGACGGCTTTCTTT. Its translation is CASSDVTGTAFF.